This T cell receptor (beta chain) came from a study of blood T cell repertoires in COVID-19. Study at large: Sites in the United States, Italy and Spain provided acute and convalescent COVID-19 samples. The analysed material was cDNA or gDNA that came from T cells, B-cell-depleted T cells, or PBMCs.

CDR1 is LNHDA and CDR2 is SQIVND in the germline V gene (reference sequence). This CDR3 has 15 residues. Notes on this clone: One end of the junction fails to match germline, which may point to a read error.

In the authors' workflow: Amplification with reference gene primers provided the estimates of nucleated cell counts. Repertoires were generated with immunoSEQ multiplex PCR, while TCRdb's copy carries only in-frame clones and drops some. V and J calls and clone size come straight from that table; D and trimming were deduced from the DNA. The sample contains roughly 43,000 clones, more than 75% of which appear only once. The receptor comes from a human donor in a cohort sampled during active COVID-19. Sequenced input: peripheral blood. The chain links TRBV19 to TRBJ1-4; weak D call: TRBD1 (6 bases). The CDR3 bases are TGTGCCAGTACCGCTACCGGGACAACAAATGAAAAACTGTTTTTT. It specifies CASTATGTTNEKLFF.